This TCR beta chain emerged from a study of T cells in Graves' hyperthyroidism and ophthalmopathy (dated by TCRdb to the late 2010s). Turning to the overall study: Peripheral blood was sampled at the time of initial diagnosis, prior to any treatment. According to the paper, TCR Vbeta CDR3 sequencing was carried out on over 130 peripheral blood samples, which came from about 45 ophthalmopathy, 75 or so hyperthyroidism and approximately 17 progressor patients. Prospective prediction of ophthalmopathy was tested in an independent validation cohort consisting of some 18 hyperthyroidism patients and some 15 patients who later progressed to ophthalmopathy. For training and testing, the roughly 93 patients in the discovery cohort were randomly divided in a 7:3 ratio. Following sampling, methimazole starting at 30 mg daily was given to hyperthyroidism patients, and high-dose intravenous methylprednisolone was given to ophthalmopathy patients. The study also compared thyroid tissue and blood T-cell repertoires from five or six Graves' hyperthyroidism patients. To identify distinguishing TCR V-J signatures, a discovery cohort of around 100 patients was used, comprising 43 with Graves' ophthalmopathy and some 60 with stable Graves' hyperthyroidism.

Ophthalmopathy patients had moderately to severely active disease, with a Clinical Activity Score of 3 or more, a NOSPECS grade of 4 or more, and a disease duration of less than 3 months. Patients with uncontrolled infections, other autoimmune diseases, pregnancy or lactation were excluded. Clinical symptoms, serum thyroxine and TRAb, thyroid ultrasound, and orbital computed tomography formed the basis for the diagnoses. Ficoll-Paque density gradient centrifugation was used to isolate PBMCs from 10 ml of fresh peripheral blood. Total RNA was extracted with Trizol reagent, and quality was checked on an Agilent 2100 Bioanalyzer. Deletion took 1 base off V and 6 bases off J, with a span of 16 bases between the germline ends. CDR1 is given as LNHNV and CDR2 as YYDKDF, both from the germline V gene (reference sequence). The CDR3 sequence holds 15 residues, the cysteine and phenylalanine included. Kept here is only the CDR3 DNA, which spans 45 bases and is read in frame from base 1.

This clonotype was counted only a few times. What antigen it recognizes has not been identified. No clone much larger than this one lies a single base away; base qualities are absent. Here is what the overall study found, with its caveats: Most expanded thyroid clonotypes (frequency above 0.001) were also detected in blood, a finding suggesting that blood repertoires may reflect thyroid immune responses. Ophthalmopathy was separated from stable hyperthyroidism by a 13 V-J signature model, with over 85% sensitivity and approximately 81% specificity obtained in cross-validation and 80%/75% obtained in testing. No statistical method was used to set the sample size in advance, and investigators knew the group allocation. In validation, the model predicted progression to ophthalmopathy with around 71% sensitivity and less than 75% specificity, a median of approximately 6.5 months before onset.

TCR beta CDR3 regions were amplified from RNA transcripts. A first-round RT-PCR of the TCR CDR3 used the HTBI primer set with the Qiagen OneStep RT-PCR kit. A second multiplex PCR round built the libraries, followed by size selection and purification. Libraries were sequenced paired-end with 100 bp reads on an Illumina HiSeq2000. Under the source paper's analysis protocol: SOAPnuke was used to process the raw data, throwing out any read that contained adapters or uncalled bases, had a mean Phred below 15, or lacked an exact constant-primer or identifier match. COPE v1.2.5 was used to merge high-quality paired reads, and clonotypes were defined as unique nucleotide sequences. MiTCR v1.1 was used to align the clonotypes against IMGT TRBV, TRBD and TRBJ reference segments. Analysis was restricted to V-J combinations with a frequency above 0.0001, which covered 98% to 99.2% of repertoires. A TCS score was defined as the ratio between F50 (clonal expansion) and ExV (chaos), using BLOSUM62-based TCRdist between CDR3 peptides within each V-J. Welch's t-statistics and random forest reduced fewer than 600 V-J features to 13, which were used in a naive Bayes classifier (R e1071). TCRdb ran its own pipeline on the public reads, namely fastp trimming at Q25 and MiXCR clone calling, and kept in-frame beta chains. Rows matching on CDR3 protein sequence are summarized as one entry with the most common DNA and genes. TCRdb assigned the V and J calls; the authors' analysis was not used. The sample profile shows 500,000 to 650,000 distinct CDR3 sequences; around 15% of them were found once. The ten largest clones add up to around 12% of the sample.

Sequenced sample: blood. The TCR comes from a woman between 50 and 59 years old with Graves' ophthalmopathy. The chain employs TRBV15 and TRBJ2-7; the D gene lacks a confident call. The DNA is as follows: TGTGCCACCAGCAGAGCTCTTGGCACGCTAAGCGAGCAGTACTTC. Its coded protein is CATSRALGTLSEQYF. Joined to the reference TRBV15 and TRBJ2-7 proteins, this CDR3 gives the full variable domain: DAMVIQNPRYQVTQFGKPVTLSCSQTLNHNVMYWYQQKSSQAPKLLFHYYDKDFNNEADTPDNFQSRRPNTSFCFLDIRSPGLGDTAMYLCATSRALGTLSEQYFGPGTRLTVT.